These T cell receptor beta chains were read from a single sample in a study of Ad26.COV2.S vaccination and SARS-CoV-2 variants. TCRdb's copy holds only in-frame clones and misses some; the assay was immunoSEQ multiplex PCR. Of more than 350,000 clones listed, roughly 90% are singletons. Sequencing used peripheral blood, obtained in a trial of Ad26.COV2.S vaccine versus placebo. Source of these receptors: a person between 18 and 65 years old who received the Ad26.COV2.S COVID-19 vaccine or a placebo. CDR3s include the opening cysteine and the closing phenylalanine or tryptophan. The order of the fields is clone size, D gene, J gene, V gene, CDR3 protein, CDR3 DNA. D genes are given only for firm matches. Only part of the rows carry a size: once, few, many, or a class if the clone is expanded.

>NA|TRBD2|TRBJ2-7|TRBV7-6
CASSLGGLAGTTYEQYF
TGTGCCAGCAGCTTAGGAGGACTAGCGGGCACAACCTACGAGCAGTACTTC
>NA|NA|TRBJ2-3|TRBV6-6
CASSYLGGTDTQYF
TGTGCCAGCAGTTACTTGGGGGGCACAGATACGCAGTATTTT
>NA|NA|TRBJ2-7|TRBV5-1
CASSLFPAEEQYF
TGCGCCAGCAGCTTGTTCCCGGCTGAGGAGCAGTACTTC
>NA|TRBD2|TRBJ2-7|TRBV6-5
CASIGRERTEQYF
TGTGCCAGCATTGGGCGGGAGCGGACCGAGCAGTACTTC
>NA|NA|TRBJ2-7|TRBV4-3
CASSQEGHGPYEQYF
TGCGCCAGCAGCCAAGAGGGACACGGACCCTACGAGCAGTACTTC
>NA|NA|TRBJ2-5|TRBV29-1
CSVHSTQETQYF
TGCAGCGTTCATTCCACCCAAGAGACCCAGTACTTC
>once|TRBD1|TRBJ2-7|TRBV7-2
CASSFRQGANEQYF
TGTGCCAGCAGCTTCCGACAGGGGGCGAACGAGCAGTACTTC
>NA|TRBD2|TRBJ2-3|TRBV2
CASSPGLASWDTQYF
TGTGCCAGCAGCCCCGGACTAGCGAGTTGGGATACGCAGTATTTT
>NA|TRBD1|TRBJ2-7|TRBV19
CASSPDRTGIYEQYF
TGTGCCAGTAGTCCTGACAGGACAGGGATCTACGAGCAGTACTTC
>NA|NA|TRBJ2-2|TRBV6-2/TRBV6-3
CASSYSGLAVSGELFF
TGTGCCAGCAGTTACTCAGGACTGGCAGTGAGCGGGGAGCTGTTTTTT
>NA|TRBD2|TRBJ2-1|TRBV19
CASRVGGSSYNEQFF
TGTGCCAGTCGGGTCGGCGGGAGCTCCTACAATGAGCAGTTCTTC
>NA|TRBD1|TRBJ1-3|TRBV30
CAWSPGQGINTIYF
TGTGCCTGGTCACCGGGACAGGGGATAAACACCATATATTTT